One and the same sample provided the 30 T cell receptor beta chains below, sequenced in a study of blood T cell repertoires in COVID-19. TCRdb keeps only in-frame clones here, not all; method: immunoSEQ multiplex PCR. The sample lists about 150,000 clones; roughly four fifths were seen once. What was sequenced was peripheral blood. These receptors all stem from an older woman with COVID-19, enrolled during active disease.

The chain carries TRBV6-1 and TRBJ1-5; 7 nucleotides line up with TRBD1. Germline trimming cut 1 base from V and 1 base from J; bases unmatched to any gene: 4. This CDR3 is 16 amino acids long. Per germline, CDR1 MNHNS and CDR2 SASEGT. This CDR3 is CASSEVGGISNQPQHF. For the CDR3, the DNA is TGTGCCAGCAGTGAAGTAGGGGGCATCAGCAATCAGCCCCAGCATTTT.

This chain links TRBV6-5 with TRBJ1-3, with D hard to call. The V end lost 9 bases, the J end lost 4 bases, and 19 bases lay between the germline ends. Germline V gene lookup returns CDR1 MNHEY and CDR2 SVGAGI. The CDR3 runs 15 residues. The CDR3 protein is CASTQAAFGGNTIYF. CDR3 DNA: TGTGCCAGTACACAAGCTGCGTTCGGGGGAAACACCATATATTTT.

The CDR3 sequence is CASSEEGSGRANEQFF. The CDR3 DNA reads as TGTGCCAGCAGTGAAGAGGGTAGCGGGAGGGCCAATGAGCAGTTCTTC. The V call is TRBV6-1, the J call TRBJ2-1; 11 nucleotides line up with TRBD2. The CDR3 spans 16 residues. Looked up from germline, CDR1 is MNHNS and CDR2 is SASEGT. The V segment lost 1 base and the J segment 6 bases; nucleotides outside the gene matches: 5.

CDR3 residues: CASSFGSGTDTYNEQFF. The CDR3 DNA follows: TGCGCCAGCAGCTTTGGTAGCGGGACAGATACTTACAATGAGCAGTTCTTC. The gene calls are TRBV5-1 and TRBJ2-1; possible D gene TRBD2, 8 bases. V lost 2 bases and J 4 bases, leaving 19 bases between the germline ends. The CDR3 spans 17 residues. From germline, CDR1 is SGHRS and CDR2 YFSETQ.

The rearrangement links TRBV14 to TRBJ1-3; D remains unclear. The CDR3 is 13 residues long. Germline V gene sequence: CDR1 SGHDN, CDR2 FVKESK. Trimming stripped 3 bases from V and 5 bases from J, with 8 bases between. The CDR3 coding sequence is TGTGCCAGCAGCCAGGAGTTGAGAAACACCATATATTTT. Encoded protein: CASSQELRNTIYF.

This chain links TRBV7-8 with TRBJ2-3; TRBD1 agrees at 10 bases. CDR3 length: 17 amino acids. The V and J ends lost 2 bases and 1 base, in that order; junction bases with no gene match: 6. Germline V gives CDR1 SGHVS, CDR2 FQNEAQ. The CDR3 DNA reads as TGTGCCAGCAGCTTATATTACGGGACAGGGGGCACAGATACGCAGTATTTT. Its protein is CASSLYYGTGGTDTQYF.

CDR3 bases: TGTGCCAGCAGCGTAACAGGGGGCTTAACTGAAGCTTTCTTT. This sequence encodes CASSVTGGLTEAFF. J is TRBJ1-1 and V is TRBV9, with 9 bases lining up with TRBD1. Unmatched junction bases numbered 3, after V lost 1 base and J lost 5 bases. The CDR3 is 14 amino acids. Germline CDR1 SGDLS, CDR2 YYNGEE.

The chain couples TRBV19 to TRBJ2-3; D is undetermined. This CDR3 contains 14 residues. Trimming left V 3 bases short and J 4 bases short, with 11 bases between. CDR1 and CDR2 from the germline V gene are LNHDA and SQIVND (reference sequence). The CDR3 region is CASSISGGADTQYF. CDR3 nucleotide sequence: TGTGCCAGTAGTATCAGTGGCGGCGCAGATACGCAGTATTTT.

This chain connects TRBV23-1 to TRBJ2-1, with no clear D. TRBV23-1 is an open reading frame whose function is uncertain. With 1 base removed from V and 7 bases from J, the gap between germline ends came to 11 bases. The CDR3 extends over 14 amino acids. The CDR3 protein is CASSQLCSGNEQFF. The CDR3, as DNA: TGCGCCAGCAGTCAATTATGTTCCGGGAATGAGCAGTTCTTC.

This clone was seen just once. V and J are TRBV7-3 and TRBJ2-2, with 9 bases lining up with TRBD1. V was clipped by 4 bases and J by 1 base; unmatched bases: 4. Germline lookup yields CDR1 SGHTA and CDR2 FQGTGA. This CDR3 spans 16 amino acids. The CDR3 is CASSSQGALNTGELFF. CDR3 DNA sequence: TGTGCCAGCAGCTCACAGGGGGCTCTGAACACCGGGGAGCTGTTTTTT.

V is TRBV6-1 and J is TRBJ2-1; D remains unclear. Trimming removed 1 base from V and 8 bases from J, with 12 bases in between. The CDR3 runs to 14 residues. Germline V gene sequence: CDR1 MNHNS, CDR2 SASEGT. Here the CDR3 reads CASSEVKVWHEQFF. The CDR3 DNA reads TGTGCCAGCAGTGAAGTTAAAGTTTGGCATGAGCAGTTCTTC.

The rearrangement links TRBV4-1 to TRBJ2-2; no clear D gene. Germline CDR1 is MGHRA and CDR2 is YSYEKL. There are 13 residues in the CDR3. V gave up 0 bases and J gave up 7 bases, with 6 bases separating them. Here the CDR3 reads CASSQDRGGELFF. The CDR3 DNA follows: TGCGCCAGCAGCCAAGATAGAGGCGGGGAGCTGTTTTTT.

This clone came up once. The V and J genes are TRBV6-5 and TRBJ1-1, with D uncertain. Germline-derived CDR1 and CDR2 are MNHEY and SVGAGI. The CDR3 extends over 12 amino acids. The V and J ends lost 2 bases and 7 bases respectively, with 8 bases between them. The CDR3 sequence is CASSYVNSEAFF. The CDR3 bases are TGTGCCAGCAGTTACGTGAATAGTGAAGCTTTCTTT.

The chain combines TRBV19 with TRBJ1-2; 7 nucleotides agree with TRBD1. Germline V gives CDR1 LNHDA, CDR2 SQIVND (reference sequence). The CDR3 is made up of 14 amino acids. The ends lost 3 bases at V and 6 bases at J; junction bases unmatched: 7. CDR3 sequence (DNA): TGTGCCAGTAGTATTGAGGGGGCGACCCATGGCTACACCTTC. The encoded protein is CASSIEGATHGYTF.

The V call is TRBV12-3 or TRBV12-4, the J call TRBJ1-5; the match to TRBD1 covers 8 bases. The trim removed 8 bases at V and 5 bases at J, leaving 2 bases unmatched. The CDR3 spans 12 residues. In nucleotides, the CDR3 is TGTGCCAGCCAGACAGGGGATCAGCCCCAGCATTTT. Translation gives CASQTGDQPQHF.

The chain has TRBV2 and TRBJ1-1; D is perhaps TRBD1 (6 bases). The CDR3 runs 12 residues. V was clipped by 4 bases and J by 8 bases, with 11 bases between them. Germline CDR1 SNHLY, CDR2 FYNNEI. CDR3 loop: CASSGDRIEAFF. The CDR3 coding sequence is TGTGCCAGCAGTGGAGACAGGATCGAAGCTTTCTTT.

This clone appeared once. The V gene is TRBV5-1, the J gene TRBJ1-1; the D gene is possibly TRBD1 (6 bases). The germline V and J ends were trimmed by 0 bases and 2 bases, with 11 bases remaining between them. Germline V CDR1 and CDR2: SGHRS, YFSETQ. CDR3 length: 15 residues. CDR3 sequence (DNA): TGCGCCAGCAGCTTGGATGGACAGCGCAACACTGAAGCTTTCTTT. Its translation is CASSLDGQRNTEAFF.

This rearrangement joins TRBV19 to TRBJ2-2; 9 nucleotides agree with TRBD2. The CDR3 loop spans 19 amino acids. Per germline, CDR1 LNHDA and CDR2 SQIVND (reference sequence). Germline trimming cut 6 bases from V and 6 bases from J; bases unmatched to any gene: 20. CDR3 residues: CASRPPPAGGPRGAGELFF. The CDR3 nucleotides are TGTGCCAGTAGGCCCCCTCCGGCGGGAGGGCCACGGGGGGCCGGGGAGCTGTTTTTT. Full variable domain (remainder filled in from reference TRBV19 and TRBJ2-2): DGGITQSPKYLFRKEGQNVTLSCEQNLNHDAMYWYRQDPGQGLRLIYYSQIVNDFQKGDIAEGYSVSREKKESFPLTVTSAQKNPTAFYLCASRPPPAGGPRGAGELFFGEGSRLTVL.

The genes are TRBV19 and TRBJ1-2; D unclear. V was trimmed by 5 bases and J by 14 bases, leaving 15 bases between them. Germline CDR1 LNHDA, CDR2 SQIVND (reference sequence). This CDR3 is built from 11 residues. CDR3 bases: TGTGCCAGTAGTCCACTTGCCGCCCCGACCTTC. Translating gives CASSPLAAPTF.

This clone was recorded once. The J gene is TRBJ1-2, the V gene TRBV19, with D hard to call. CDR3 length equals 13 residues. Trimming stripped 2 bases from V and 8 bases from J, with 12 bases between. From germline, CDR1 is LNHDA and CDR2 SQIVND (reference sequence). This CDR3 reads CASSIPGPVGYTF. The DNA of the CDR3 is TGTGCCAGTAGTATACCAGGCCCCGTAGGCTACACCTTC.

This clone was observed a handful of times. The chain employs TRBV2 and TRBJ1-5, with 7 bases that match TRBD1. Trimming removed 9 bases from V and 9 bases from J; junction bases left unmatched: 11. This CDR3 comprises 13 residues. CDR1 and CDR2 from the germline V gene are SNHLY and FYNNEI. CDR3 amino acids: CASTRQGQGPQHF. The CDR3 DNA follows: TGTGCCAGTACTAGACAGGGCCAAGGGCCCCAGCATTTT.

The chain joins TRBV20-1 to TRBJ1-2; 11 bases match TRBD1. The CDR3 runs to 14 residues. CDR1 is DFQATT, CDR2 SNEGSKA, per germline (reference sequence). The ends lost 3 bases at V and 7 bases at J; junction bases unmatched: 7. In DNA, the CDR3 is TGCAGTGCTAGTTCCGGACAGGGGGCTCGTGGCTACACCTTC. Protein sequence: CSASSGQGARGYTF.

The rearrangement uses TRBV5-1 and TRBJ1-4; TRBD1 agrees at 7 bases. Germline V gene data show CDR1 as SGHRS and CDR2 as YFSETQ. The CDR3 covers 14 residues. Trimming cost V 1 base and J 11 bases; bases outside gene matches: 8. The CDR3: CASSLPGTEAKLFF. The CDR3 DNA is TGCGCCAGCAGCTTGCCCGGGACAGAAGCGAAACTGTTTTTT.

The chain combines TRBV6-1 with TRBJ1-3; possible D gene TRBD1, 5 bases. CDR1 MNHNS and CDR2 SASEGT come from the germline V gene. Deletions cut 3 bases from V and 2 bases from J, with 8 bases between. This CDR3 comprises 14 residues. CDR3 protein: CASSDRETGNTIYF. The CDR3 region has the DNA TGTGCCAGCAGTGACAGGGAAACTGGAAACACCATATATTTT.

The chain recombines TRBV5-1 with TRBJ2-1; no firm D call. The germline V gene has CDR1 SGHRS and CDR2 YFSETQ. The CDR3 contains 16 residues. V lost 2 bases to trimming and J lost 1 base, with 13 bases between them. For the CDR3, the DNA is TGCGCCAGCAGCTTCACGGCCAGGATATCCTACAATGAGCAGTTCTTC. Translated: CASSFTARISYNEQFF.

The V and J genes are TRBV3-1 (or the pseudogene TRBV3-2) and TRBJ2-7; 12 bases align to TRBD2. After removal of 4 bases from V and 1 base from J, the junction contained 11 bases not matched to a gene. The CDR3 spans 18 residues. CDR1 LGHDT and CDR2 YNNKEL come from the germline V gene (reference sequence). CDR3: CASSLLRGLAGSSYEQYF. CDR3 sequence (DNA): TGTGCCAGCAGCCTCCTTCGAGGACTAGCGGGGTCATCCTACGAGCAGTACTTC.

The rearrangement links TRBV29-1 to TRBJ1-3; D not certain. The CDR3 covers 13 residues. Trimming took off 0 bases at V and 0 bases at J, with 3 bases between the two ends. Germline CDR1 is SQVTM and CDR2 is ANQGSEA. CDR3 sequence (DNA): TGCAGCGTTGAAGACGGCTCTGGAAACACCATATATTTT. Translation: CSVEDGSGNTIYF.

This clone was counted between two and nine times. The chain links TRBV25-1 to TRBJ1-3; TRBD1 aligns across 9 bases. Germline V CDR1 and CDR2: MGHDK, SYGVNS. This CDR3 contains 14 residues. V shed 6 bases, J shed 4 bases, and the junction held 4 bases outside the gene matches. CDR3 sequence: CASREQGAGNTIYF. The CDR3 DNA is TGTGCCAGCAGGGAACAGGGGGCAGGAAACACCATATATTTT.

As regards this clone: The junction does not match germline at one end; this may be a read error. This chain links TRBV7-8 with TRBJ2-2, with TRBD1 matching over 8 bases. CDR1 SGHVS and CDR2 FQNEAQ come from the germline V gene. The CDR3 contains 16 residues. In DNA form, the CDR3 reads TGTGCCAGCACCTTAACCGGGACAGGAGGCACCGGGGAGCTGTTTTTT. Its protein is CASTLTGTGGTGELFF.

This rearrangement joins TRBV3-1 (or the pseudogene TRBV3-2) to TRBJ2-3, with 8 bases fitting TRBD2. The trim removed 1 base at V and 13 bases at J, leaving 4 bases unmatched. The CDR3 is made up of 12 amino acids. Germline lookup yields CDR1 LGHDT and CDR2 YNNKEL (reference sequence). CDR3 loop: CASSQAAGVEYF. The CDR3 DNA sequence: TGTGCCAGCAGCCAAGCAGCGGGAGTGGAGTATTTT.